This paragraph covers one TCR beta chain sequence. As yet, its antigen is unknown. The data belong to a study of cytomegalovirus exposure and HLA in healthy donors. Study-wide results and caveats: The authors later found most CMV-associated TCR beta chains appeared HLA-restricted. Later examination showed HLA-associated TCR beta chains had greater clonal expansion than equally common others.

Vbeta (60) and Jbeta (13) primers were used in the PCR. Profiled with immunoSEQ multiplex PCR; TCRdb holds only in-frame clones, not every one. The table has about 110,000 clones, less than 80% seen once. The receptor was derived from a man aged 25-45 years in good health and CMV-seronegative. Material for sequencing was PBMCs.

For the CDR3, the DNA is TGTGCCAGCGAAGGGACAGTTATCTATGGCTACACCTTC. Its translation: CASEGTVIYGYTF. This chain links TRBV28 with TRBJ1-2; 7 nucleotides line up with TRBD1. CDR1 is MDHEN, CDR2 SYDVKM, per germline. J was trimmed by 4 bases and V by 8 bases; bases with no gene match: 7. The CDR3 sequence is 13 residues long.